One and the same sample provided the 2 T cell receptor beta chains below, sequenced in a study of early T cells in non-severe SARS-CoV-2 infection. TCRdb fed the 5' RACE reads into MiXCR, producing one record per CDR3 protein. The data hold fewer than 35,000 distinct CDR3 sequences, with approximately 5.2% observed a single time. Sample: whole blood. The receptors were gathered from an adult who was a healthcare worker with PCR-confirmed SARS-CoV-2 infection or an uninfected control (not recorded which).

In this sample, this clonotype turned up many times. This chain joins TRBV7-2 and TRBJ2-5; the D call may be TRBD1 or TRBD2 (5 bases each). Deletions cut 1 base from V and 9 bases from J, with 6 bases between. The CDR3 runs 11 residues. Per the germline V gene, CDR1 is SGHTA and CDR2 is FQGNSA. The CDR3 loop reads CASSLVGAQYF. CDR3 DNA sequence: TGTGCCAGCAGCTTAGTGGGGGCCCAGTACTTC.

V usage is TRBV12-5 and J usage is TRBJ2-2, with 10 bases identical to TRBD2. Per the germline V gene, CDR1 is LGHNT and CDR2 is FRNRAP. This CDR3 is built from 15 residues. Unmatched junction bases numbered 0, after V lost 0 bases and J lost 5 bases. The CDR3 DNA is TGTGCTAGTGGTTTGGTAGCGGGAGGGACCGGGGAGCTGTTTTTT. Amino acids: CASGLVAGGTGELFF.